What follows are 28 T cell receptor beta chains derived from one specimen sequenced in a study of blood T cell repertoires in COVID-19. Profiling relied on immunoSEQ multiplex PCR, and the TCRdb table lists in-frame clones only, not all of them. The table records about 350,000 clones, roughly 90% of them present only once. The sequenced sample was peripheral blood. These receptors were obtained from a woman aged 55-69 years with COVID-19, enrolled during active disease.

This chain connects TRBV29-1 to TRBJ1-1, with D hard to call. Germline loops: CDR1 SQVTM, CDR2 ANQGSEA. This CDR3 is 13 amino acids long. Trimming cost V 6 bases and J 0 bases, with 11 bases left between them. The CDR3 DNA reads as TGCAGCGTAGTCAGGAACATGAACACTGAAGCTTTCTTT. Its translation is CSVVRNMNTEAFF.

The chain is built from TRBV5-1 and TRBJ1-4; D is unclear. The V end was cut by 2 bases, the J end by 4 bases, with 12 bases between. The germline CDR1 and CDR2 sequences are SGHRS and YFSETQ. This CDR3 comprises 15 residues. CDR3 nucleotides: TGCGCCAGCAGCTTTTCTGGTGGCTTTAATGAAAAACTGTTTTTT. The encoded protein is CASSFSGGFNEKLFF.

This chain joins TRBV11-1 and TRBJ1-1, with 10 bases lining up with TRBD1. Germline lookup yields CDR1 SGHAT and CDR2 FQDESV (reference sequence). CDR3 length: 13 residues. The ends lost 8 bases at V and 7 bases at J; junction bases unmatched: 7. CDR3 in DNA: TGTGCCAGCTCAAGGACAGGGGGTATTGAAGCTTTCTTT. This sequence encodes CASSRTGGIEAFF.

V usage is TRBV19 and J usage is TRBJ1-5; possible D gene TRBD1, 5 bases. Trimming shortened V by 3 bases and J by 1 base, and 10 bases separated the two germline ends. This CDR3 contains 15 residues. Germline V gene data show CDR1 as LNHDA and CDR2 as SQIVND (reference sequence). The CDR3 DNA reads TGTGCCAGTAGTATTTGGGGCGCGAGCAATCAGCCCCAGCATTTT. Translated: CASSIWGASNQPQHF.

The chain carries TRBV18 and TRBJ2-1, with D perhaps TRBD1 (5 bases). Germline assignment: CDR1 KGHSH and CDR2 LQKENI. This CDR3 is built from 15 residues. Trimming removed 3 bases from V and 0 bases from J, with 9 bases in between. CDR3 residues: CASSPGRSSYNEQFF. In nucleotides, the CDR3 is TGTGCCAGCTCACCGGGGCGGAGCTCCTACAATGAGCAGTTCTTC. The complete variable domain, with remaining parts taken from reference TRBV18 and TRBJ2-1, reads NAGVMQNPRHLVRRRGQEARLRCSPMKGHSHVYWYRQLPEEGLKFMVYLQKENIIDESGMPKERFSAEFPKEGPSILRIQQVVRGDSAAYFCASSPGRSSYNEQFFGPGTRLTVL.

This rearrangement joins TRBV21-1 to TRBJ2-7; TRBD1 is the table's D call, not checked against the DNA. TRBV21-1 is noted as a pseudogene. The CDR3 is 14 amino acids. CDR3 amino acids: CASSKIGQGELQYF. The DNA of the CDR3 is TGTGCCAGCAGCAAAATCGGGCAGGGGGAACTGCAGTACTTC.

The chain uses TRBV6-5 and TRBJ1-4; perhaps TRBD1 as D (5 bases). Germline V gene data show CDR1 as MNHEY and CDR2 as SVGAGI. There are 14 residues in the CDR3. Trimming shortened V by 8 bases and J by 7 bases, and 17 bases separated the two germline ends. CDR3 sequence (DNA): TGTGCCAGCGTGGGACCGGGGGTTGGTGAAAAACTGTTTTTT. Translated, it gives CASVGPGVGEKLFF.

The chain links TRBV7-6 to TRBJ2-5, with TRBD1 matching 11 bases. V was clipped by 5 bases and J by 7 bases; unmatched bases: 9. Germline values: CDR1 SGHVS, CDR2 FNYEAQ. The length of the CDR3 is 15 residues. The DNA of the CDR3 is TGTGCCAGCAGCCCTACTCGGGACAGGGGGGTGACCCAGTACTTC. This sequence encodes CASSPTRDRGVTQYF.

V and J are TRBV2 and TRBJ2-1; D remains ambiguous. Trimming removed 5 bases at V and 9 bases at J, with 11 bases between. Germline assignment: CDR1 SNHLY and CDR2 FYNNEI. CDR3 length: 12 amino acids. The CDR3 coding sequence is TGTGCCAGCAGTCCTTTAGTTGGTGAGCAGTTCTTC. This encodes CASSPLVGEQFF.

The chain combines TRBV5-1 with TRBJ1-1; 10 nucleotides align to TRBD1. Per germline, CDR1 SGHRS and CDR2 YFSETQ. V lost 3 bases and J lost 7; bases outside the gene matches: 6. The CDR3 is 14 residues long. The CDR3 coding sequence is TGCGCCAGCAGCTGGGGACAGGGGAAGGATGAAGCTTTCTTT. This sequence encodes CASSWGQGKDEAFF.

The CDR3 region is CASSPSETQYF. In DNA, the CDR3 is TGTGCCAGCAGTCCCTCGGAGACCCAGTACTTC. V usage is TRBV25-1 and J usage is TRBJ2-5; D is undetermined. V lost 5 bases to trimming and J lost 5 bases, with 6 bases between them. The CDR3 sequence is 11 residues long. CDR1 is MGHDK and CDR2 is SYGVNS in the germline V gene.

This sequence joins TRBV13 and TRBJ1-5; a possible D gene is TRBD1 (5 bases). Trimming removed 2 bases at V and 1 base at J, with 24 bases between. Germline CDR1 is PRHDT and CDR2 is FYEKMQ (reference sequence). CDR3 length: 20 amino acids. CDR3 region: CASSLKNARQGTRSNQPQHF. Written as DNA, the CDR3 is TGTGCCAGCAGCTTAAAGAACGCGAGGCAGGGTACGAGAAGCAATCAGCCCCAGCATTTT.

The chain employs TRBV14 and TRBJ1-2, with a tentative D call TRBD1 (5 bases). The CDR3 covers 15 residues. Germline V gene sequence: CDR1 SGHDN, CDR2 FVKESK. The V end was cut by 4 bases, the J end by 5 bases, with 17 bases between. The CDR3 loop is CASSPHGGGRYGYTF. The CDR3 bases are TGTGCCAGCAGCCCACATGGGGGAGGGCGGTATGGCTACACCTTC.

About this clone: The junction shows a germline mismatch at one end, possibly a read error. V is TRBV10-2 and J is TRBJ1-1, with 12 bases aligning to TRBD1. CDR3 length: 16 amino acids. The V gene's germline CDR1 is WSHSY and CDR2 SAAADI. The CDR3 sequence is CASSELPGQGALEAFF. CDR3 DNA: TGCGCCAGCAGCGAGTTACCGGGACAGGGGGCCCTTGAAGCTTTCTTT.

This clone showed up just once. The chain carries TRBV19 and TRBJ1-1, with 7 bases that match TRBD1. The CDR3 is 14 residues long. The germline V gene encodes CDR1 LNHDA and CDR2 SQIVND (reference sequence). V lost 3 bases, J lost 4 bases, and 5 bases stayed unmatched. The CDR3 DNA follows: TGTGCCAGTAGTATCATAAGACAGGGCACTGAAGCTTTCTTT. Protein: CASSIIRQGTEAFF.

The chain recombines TRBV5-6 with TRBJ2-7, with 12 positions matching TRBD2. The CDR3 extends over 14 amino acids. V lost 2 bases, J lost 9 bases, and 6 bases stayed unmatched. From germline, CDR1 is SGHDT and CDR2 YYEEEE. The CDR3 bases are TGTGCCAGCAGCTTAAGACTAGCGGGGGTCTGGCAGTACTTC. Residues: CASSLRLAGVWQYF.

The V call is TRBV5-1, the J call TRBJ2-3; D may be TRBD1 (6 bases). CDR3 length: 17 residues. The germline CDR1 and CDR2 sequences are SGHRS and YFSETQ. The V end was cut by 4 bases, the J end by 6 bases, with 24 bases between. DNA of the CDR3: TGCGCCAGCAGCCCACGAGGCGGACAGCAAAGGGGGGATACGCAGTATTTT. Residues: CASSPRGGQQRGDTQYF.

This chain connects TRBV7-9 to TRBJ2-7; possible D gene TRBD1, 5 bases. The V end was cut by 0 bases, the J end by 0 bases, with 12 bases between. The CDR3 totals 16 residues. Germline V gene sequence: CDR1 SEHNR, CDR2 FQNEAQ (reference sequence). The CDR3, as DNA: TGTGCCAGCAGCTTAGCGGAAGCAGGGAACTCCTACGAGCAGTACTTC. Translation: CASSLAEAGNSYEQYF.

Regarding this clone: In the same sample, other DNA sequences code for this CDR3. V gene TRBV5-1 combines with J gene TRBJ1-3; 9 bases map to TRBD1. Per germline, CDR1 SGHRS and CDR2 YFSETQ. The CDR3 consists of 14 residues. The J segment lost 3 bases and the V segment lost 4 bases, leaving 2 bases of the junction unmatched. Here the CDR3 DNA reads TGCGCCAGCAGCCTGGGACAGGGTGGAAACACCATATATTTT. It specifies CASSLGQGGNTIYF.

The rearrangement links TRBV5-4 to TRBJ2-2, with D possibly being TRBD1 (7 bases). The CDR3 runs 17 residues. Between the trimmed V and J ends, which lost 3 bases and 5 bases, there was a span of 20 bases. Germline CDR1 SGHNT, CDR2 YYREEE (reference sequence). The CDR3 protein is CASSSGTVRRGTGELFF. The CDR3 DNA follows: TGTGCCAGCAGCTCCGGGACAGTCAGGAGGGGGACCGGGGAGCTGTTTTTT.

The chain carries TRBV18 and TRBJ1-2, with D perhaps TRBD1 (5 bases). V was clipped by 2 bases and J by 4 bases, with 14 bases between them. The CDR3 contains 15 residues. Per the germline V gene, CDR1 is KGHSH and CDR2 is LQKENI. The CDR3 DNA reads as TGTGCCAGCTCACCATCAGGGCCCCCCGGCTATGGCTACACCTTC. As protein: CASSPSGPPGYGYTF.

The chain is built from TRBV2 and TRBJ1-3; D not resolved. In germline, CDR1 is SNHLY, CDR2 FYNNEI. V was trimmed by 9 bases and J by 0 bases, leaving 9 bases between them. There are 13 residues in the CDR3. CDR3: CASTKISGNTIYF. The CDR3 coding sequence is TGTGCCAGTACAAAAATCTCTGGAAACACCATATATTTT.

The chain employs TRBV6-2 or TRBV6-3 and TRBJ2-5; D might be TRBD2 (7 bases). Germline V gives CDR1 MNHEY, CDR2 SVGEGT. Between the trimmed V and J ends, which lost 2 bases and 1 base, there was a span of 11 bases. The CDR3 has 15 residues. Written as DNA, the CDR3 is TGTGCCAGCAGTTACCTGGGGGGGGCCCAAGAGACCCAGTACTTC. It translates to CASSYLGGAQETQYF.

J is TRBJ1-5 and V is TRBV3-1 (or the pseudogene TRBV3-2), with a weak D call TRBD1 (6 bases). V lost 1 base and J lost 2, with 15 bases in between. Germline CDR1 and CDR2: LGHDT and YNNKEL (reference sequence). There are 17 residues in the CDR3. The CDR3: CASSQGGGAYGNQPQHF. DNA of the CDR3: TGTGCCAGCAGCCAAGGAGGGGGGGCTTACGGCAATCAGCCCCAGCATTTT.

The V gene is TRBV18, the J gene TRBJ1-1; 7 positions match TRBD1. The J segment lost 0 bases and the V segment lost 3 bases, leaving 4 bases of the junction unmatched. The CDR3 sequence is 15 residues long. Germline assignment: CDR1 KGHSH and CDR2 LQKENI. The CDR3 loop reads CASSPLDRVNTEAFF. The CDR3, as DNA: TGTGCCAGCTCACCCTTAGACAGGGTGAACACTGAAGCTTTCTTT.

The rearrangement joins TRBV6-5 to TRBJ1-6; possibly TRBD1 for D (5 bases). The V gene lost 6 bases and the J gene lost 7 bases, with 13 bases spanning the gap. This CDR3 has 14 amino acids. CDR1 and CDR2 from the germline V gene are MNHEY and SVGAGI. The CDR3 region is CASRSGLINSPLHF. The CDR3 DNA is TGTGCCAGCAGGTCGGGACTGATCAATTCACCCCTCCACTTT.

This clone was seen once. This chain's CDR3 is CASSQAWLAGIEQYF. The CDR3 bases are TGTGCCAGCAGCCAAGCCTGGCTAGCGGGGATCGAGCAGTACTTC. The J gene is TRBJ2-7, the V gene TRBV7-8; TRBD2 matches at 9 bases. CDR1 and CDR2 from the germline V gene are SGHVS and FQNEAQ. The J segment lost 6 bases and the V segment lost 5 bases, leaving 11 bases of the junction unmatched. CDR3 length: 15 residues.

The chain combines TRBV18 with TRBJ2-5, with D tentatively TRBD2 (5 bases). The CDR3 contains 14 residues. V was cut by 5 bases and J by 2 bases, with 12 bases left in between. The germline V gene has CDR1 KGHSH and CDR2 LQKENI. CDR3 region: CASSTQGGQETQYF. The DNA for the CDR3 is TGTGCCAGCTCAACCCAAGGCGGGCAAGAGACCCAGTACTTC.